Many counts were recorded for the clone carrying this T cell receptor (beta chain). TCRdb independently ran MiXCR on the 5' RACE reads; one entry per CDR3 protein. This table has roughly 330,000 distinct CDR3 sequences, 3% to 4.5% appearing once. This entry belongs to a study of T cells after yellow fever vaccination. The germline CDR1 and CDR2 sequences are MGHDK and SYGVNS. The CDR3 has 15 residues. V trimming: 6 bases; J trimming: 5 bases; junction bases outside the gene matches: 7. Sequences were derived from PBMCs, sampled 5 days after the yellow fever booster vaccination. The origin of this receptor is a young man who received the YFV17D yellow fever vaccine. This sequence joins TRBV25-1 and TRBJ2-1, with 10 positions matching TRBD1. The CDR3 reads CASRNYGTGDNEQFF. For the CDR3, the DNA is TGTGCCAGCAGGAATTATGGGACAGGGGACAATGAGCAGTTCTTC.